A single sample gave rise to the 2 T cell receptor beta chains below, sequenced in a study of blood T cell repertoires in COVID-19. Measured with immunoSEQ multiplex PCR; TCRdb has only the in-frame clones, and not every one. The sample lists 250,000 to 350,000 clones; roughly 86% were seen once. Specimen: PBMCs or T cells enriched from blood (not recorded which). Source of these receptors: a woman aged 30 to 39 who had recovered from COVID-19.

The V and J genes are TRBV10-1 and TRBJ1-1; D unclear. This CDR3 spans 13 amino acids. Germline loops: CDR1 WNHNN, CDR2 SYGVQD (reference sequence). V shed 5 bases and J shed 4 bases, with 11 bases lying between them. CDR3 sequence: CASSRRSGTEAFF. CDR3 DNA sequence: TGCGCCAGCAGTCGGAGGTCGGGCACTGAAGCTTTCTTT.

This sequence joins TRBV28 and TRBJ2-5; tentative D call: TRBD2 (6 bases). Germline CDR1 and CDR2: MDHEN and SYDVKM. Trimming left V 4 bases short and J 5 bases short, with 14 bases between. The CDR3 covers 14 residues. The CDR3 reads CASSSREPIETQYF. The CDR3 bases are TGTGCCAGCAGTTCCCGGGAGCCTATCGAGACCCAGTACTTC.